One and the same sample provided the 5 T cell receptor beta chains below, sequenced in a study of PD-1 blockade in classical Hodgkin lymphoma. There was relapse after autologous stem cell transplantation in every patient, and there was variation in brentuximab vedotin exposure. TCRdb's table, derived via immunoSEQ multiplex PCR, lists solely in-frame clones and lacks some. Counted here are around 44,000 clones, around 83% occurring once; the ten biggest clones make up 4.5% to 6.5%. This specimen was peripheral blood mononuclear cells (PBMCs), taken before the second cycle of nivolumab. The receptors were sampled from a human donor with classical Hodgkin lymphoma.

The chain combines TRBV6-6 with TRBJ2-3; D is unclear. V was cut by 0 bases and J by 3 bases, with 7 bases left in between. CDR3 size: 14 residues. The germline gives CDR1 MNHNY, CDR2 SVGAGI (reference sequence). The CDR3, as DNA: TGTGCCAGCAGTTACTCGGCCGTGACAGATACGCAGTATTTT. Translating it yields CASSYSAVTDTQYF.

The chain couples TRBV19 to TRBJ2-1, with 10 bases identical to TRBD2. CDR3 length: 13 residues. With 5 bases clipped from V and 8 bases from J, the junction kept 3 bases outside the gene matches. Looked up from germline, CDR1 is LNHDA and CDR2 is SQIVND (reference sequence). The CDR3 DNA reads as TGTGCCAGTAGTCTAGCGGGAGAACATGAGCAGTTCTTC. The encoded protein is CASSLAGEHEQFF.

The CDR3 protein is CASSLRTGFSNTEAFF. As DNA, the CDR3 is TGTGCCAGCAGCCTCCGGACAGGGTTTTCGAACACTGAAGCTTTCTTT. The V gene is TRBV14, the J gene TRBJ1-1, with TRBD1 matching over 8 bases. The V gene end was trimmed by 4 bases and the J gene end by 1 base; junction bases not matched to a gene: 8. Looked up from germline, CDR1 is SGHDN and CDR2 is FVKESK. The CDR3 contains 16 residues.

This chain connects TRBV7-9 to TRBJ2-5; perhaps TRBD2 as D (7 bases). Germline V lookup: CDR1 SEHNR, CDR2 FQNEAQ (reference sequence). There are 14 residues in the CDR3. V gave up 5 bases and J gave up 4 bases, with 14 bases separating them. CDR3 coding DNA: TGTGCCAGCAGCCATGGACTAGGGGGAGAGACCCAGTACTTC. Amino acid sequence: CASSHGLGGETQYF.

V is TRBV28 and J is TRBJ2-1, with TRBD2 matching over 7 bases. The germline CDR1 and CDR2 sequences are MDHEN and SYDVKM. Germline trimming cut 6 bases from V and 10 bases from J; bases unmatched to any gene: 9. This CDR3 spans 13 amino acids. Here the CDR3 DNA reads TGTGCCAGCAGGACGACTAGCCGGCGGGAGCAGTTCTTC. Protein: CASRTTSRREQFF. The whole variable domain, remainder taken from reference TRBV28 and TRBJ2-1, is DVKVTQSSRYLVKRTGEKVFLECVQDMDHENMFWYRQDPGLGLRLIYFSYDVKMKEKGDIPEGYSVSREKKERFSLILESASTNQTSMYLCASRTTSRREQFFGPGTRLTVL.